The 18 T cell receptor beta chains below were found in one sample sequenced in a study of T cell repertoires in cytomegalovirus infection. One entry per CDR3 protein, called by TCRdb with MiXCR from the reads. The data hold over 250,000 distinct CDR3 sequences, with approximately 22% observed a single time. No cognate antigen is known for these TCRs. Specimen: cultured PBMCs, collected from culture after CMV antigen stimulation. Source of these receptors: a human donor in good health (CMV status not recorded). Some clones in this sample may be carry-over from other donors' samples.

This clonotype was seen a few times. CDR3 coding DNA: TGTGCCAGCAGCTTAGTCGGGATGGTACAGGGGCAAAACATTCAGTACTTC. Translated, it gives CASSLVGMVQGQNIQYF. V usage is TRBV11-3 and J usage is TRBJ2-4; 7 bases line up with TRBD1. The CDR3 has 17 amino acids. Per germline, CDR1 SGHNT and CDR2 YENEEA. V lost 1 base, J lost 5 bases, and 11 bases stayed unmatched.

The chain has TRBV5-1 and TRBJ2-1; tentative D call: TRBD2 (5 bases). The V end lost 3 bases, the J end lost 10 bases, and 20 bases lay between the germline ends. The length of the CDR3 is 15 residues. Germline CDR1 reads SGHRS; CDR2 reads YFSETQ. CDR3 bases: TGCGCCAGCAGCTCAAAAGCGGACCGGCCTCTCGAGCAGTTCTTC. Encoded protein: CASSSKADRPLEQFF.

The chain carries TRBV6-5 and TRBJ1-2, with 11 bases matching TRBD1. Germline V gene data show CDR1 as MNHEY and CDR2 as SVGAGI. CDR3 size: 14 residues. With V trimmed by 5 bases and J by 3 bases, 2 bases remained unmatched. The CDR3 sequence is CASSGDRGYYGYTF. As DNA, the CDR3 is TGTGCCAGCAGTGGGGACAGGGGGTACTATGGCTACACCTTC.

This clonotype was seen more than once but under ten times. V and J are TRBV15 and TRBJ2-1; D is unresolved. This CDR3 is built from 14 residues. The germline CDR1 and CDR2 sequences are LNHNV and YYDKDF (reference sequence). Trimming pared 2 bases from V and 2 bases from J, leaving 7 bases between. CDR3 amino acids: CATSRQATYNEQFF. Here the CDR3 DNA reads TGTGCCACCAGCAGACAGGCTACCTACAATGAGCAGTTCTTC.

This clonotype appeared many times. The gene calls are TRBV7-6 and TRBJ1-2; D remains unclear. This CDR3 has 13 amino acids. Per germline, CDR1 SGHVS and CDR2 FNYEAQ. V was clipped by 6 bases and J by 4 bases, with 12 bases between them. The CDR3 protein is CASSPGLSYGYTF. The CDR3 nucleotides are TGTGCCAGCAGTCCAGGCCTCTCCTATGGCTACACCTTC. Variable domain in full (rest from reference TRBV7-6 and TRBJ1-2): GAGVSQSPRYKVTKRGQDVALRCDPISGHVSLYWYRQALGQGPEFLTYFNYEAQQDKSGLPNDRFSAERPEGSISTLTIQRTEQRDSAMYRCASSPGLSYGYTFGSGTRLTVV.

This chain joins TRBV6-5 and TRBJ2-1; 7 bases agree with TRBD2. The CDR3 is 13 amino acids. Germline CDR1 reads MNHEY; CDR2 reads SVGAGI. After removal of 4 bases from V and 7 bases from J, the junction contained 4 bases not matched to a gene. CDR3 nucleotide sequence: TGTGCCAGCAGTTGGGGCGGGGGTAATGAGCAGTTCTTC. Its protein is CASSWGGGNEQFF.

This chain joins TRBV18 and TRBJ2-3, with 9 bases identical to TRBD2. The length of the CDR3 is 15 residues. The V segment lost 0 bases and the J segment 4 bases; nucleotides outside the gene matches: 2. Germline V gene data show CDR1 as KGHSH and CDR2 as LQKENI. CDR3 nucleotides: TGTGCCAGCTCACCACCGGGACTAGCACCAGATACGCAGTATTTT. Its translation: CASSPPGLAPDTQYF.

The gene calls are TRBV6-1 and TRBJ2-3; the D is unclear. The CDR3 spans 13 residues. V was clipped by 6 bases and J by 1 base, with 8 bases between them. CDR1 is MNHNS and CDR2 is SASEGT in the germline V gene. The CDR3 DNA sequence: TGTGCCAGCAGGGGTATACGCACAGATACGCAGTATTTT. Translating gives CASRGIRTDTQYF.

This clonotype was seen a few times. The chain combines TRBV20-1 with TRBJ1-1, with D perhaps TRBD1 (6 bases). Trimming removed 6 bases from V and 4 bases from J, with 15 bases in between. CDR3 length: 13 amino acids. Germline assignment: CDR1 DFQATT and CDR2 SNEGSKA (reference sequence). Here the CDR3 reads CSAGRGASTEAFF. The CDR3 region has the DNA TGCAGTGCGGGGCGGGGGGCGTCCACTGAAGCTTTCTTT.

This clonotype was seen at least ten times. This rearrangement joins TRBV7-8 to TRBJ2-3; 13 bases are shared with TRBD2. J was trimmed by 3 bases and V by 8 bases; bases with no gene match: 5. The CDR3 runs to 15 residues. In germline, CDR1 is SGHVS, CDR2 FQNEAQ. The CDR3 loop is CASLGTSGMTDTQYF. The CDR3 DNA is TGTGCCAGCCTGGGGACTAGCGGGATGACAGATACGCAGTATTTT.

This clonotype was recorded many times. The rearrangement links TRBV7-2 to TRBJ2-2, with no clear D. This CDR3 spans 12 amino acids. Germline V gives CDR1 SGHTA, CDR2 FQGNSA. V lost 3 bases and J 1 base, leaving 0 bases between the germline ends. CDR3 sequence reads: CASSLNTGELFF. The CDR3, as DNA: TGTGCCAGCAGCTTGAACACCGGGGAGCTGTTTTTT.

The chain combines TRBV7-9 with TRBJ2-1; 11 nucleotides align to TRBD2. The CDR3 is 17 residues long. Per the germline V gene, CDR1 is SEHNR and CDR2 is FQNEAQ (reference sequence). Trimming cost V 4 bases and J 7 bases; bases outside gene matches: 12. This chain's CDR3 is CASSSLAGGPIGNEQFF. Written as DNA, the CDR3 is TGTGCCAGCAGCTCGTTAGCGGGAGGGCCGATTGGGAATGAGCAGTTCTTC.

The chain has TRBV10-1 and TRBJ2-1; D possibly uses TRBD1 or TRBD2 (5 bases each). The CDR3 length is 13 residues. Deletions cut 0 bases from V and 9 bases from J, with 9 bases between. Germline CDR1 and CDR2: WNHNN and SYGVQD (reference sequence). CDR3 coding DNA: TGCGCCAGCAGTGAGTCGGGGCGGGTTGAGCAGTTCTTC. Its translation: CASSESGRVEQFF.

This chain joins TRBV4-2 and TRBJ1-2, with D hard to call. V was clipped by 5 bases and J by 0 bases, with 13 bases between them. Germline CDR1 LGHNA, CDR2 YNFKEQ. The CDR3 covers 15 residues. The DNA of the CDR3 is TGTGCCAGCAGCACCATGTCGGGCTCTAACTATGGCTACACCTTC. Amino acid sequence: CASSTMSGSNYGYTF.

The J gene is TRBJ2-4, the V gene TRBV4-1; D ambiguous. This CDR3 has 17 residues. The V end was cut by 0 bases, the J end by 0 bases, with 12 bases between. The germline V gene has CDR1 MGHRA and CDR2 YSYEKL. The CDR3 DNA follows: TGCGCCAGCAGCCAAGAAGAGGCAATAATAGCCAAAAACATTCAGTACTTC. It codes for CASSQEEAIIAKNIQYF.

This chain uses TRBV28 with TRBJ1-1; D not certain. Trimming shortened V by 6 bases and J by 6 bases, and 26 bases separated the two germline ends. Germline V gene lookup returns CDR1 MDHEN and CDR2 SYDVKM. The length of the CDR3 is 17 residues. The CDR3 coding sequence is TGTGCCAGCAGGCAGATCTTTCCGGACCACGCGGACGCTGAAGCTTTCTTT. This translates into CASRQIFPDHADAEAFF.

The sample holds many counts of this clonotype. The CDR3 DNA reads TGTGCCAGCAGCTTGAGCCAGAAAGAGACCCAGTACTTC. Protein: CASSLSQKETQYF. The V call is TRBV7-3, the J call TRBJ2-5; D remains ambiguous. Trimming removed 3 bases from V and 3 bases from J, with 8 bases in between. The germline V gene encodes CDR1 SGHTA and CDR2 FQGTGA. The CDR3 contains 13 residues.

J is TRBJ1-3 and V is TRBV12-3 or TRBV12-4, with TRBD1 as a possible D gene (6 bases). This CDR3 comprises 16 residues. The germline V and J ends were trimmed by 5 bases and 5 bases, with 19 bases remaining between them. The CDR3 protein is CASSRSGGTSRNTIYF. The CDR3, as DNA: TGTGCCAGCAGTAGATCAGGAGGGACAAGTAGAAACACCATATATTTT.